This TCR beta chain was captured in a study of blood T cell repertoires in COVID-19. Study-wide background: The cDNA or gDNA used as material had been derived from T cells, B-cell-depleted T cells, or PBMCs.

Study members were between roughly 18 and 89 years old and lived in over 20 US regions. Clinical histories supplied by participants themselves formed the basis of cohort assignment. Donors in Cohort 3 counted as recovered after two negative PCRs, clearance, or symptom resolution. Some clones are missing from TCRdb's copy, which holds only in-frame ones; the method was immunoSEQ multiplex PCR. The data show more than 300,000 clones, more than 90% seen once. V lost 5 bases and J lost 5; bases outside the gene matches: 5. This CDR3 is 14 amino acids long. CDR1 and CDR2 (germline): SGHTA, FQGNSA. The clonotype comes from a woman in her 30s who had recovered from COVID-19. The J gene is TRBJ2-7, the V gene TRBV7-2, with 11 bases matching TRBD2. The specimen was PBMCs or T cells enriched from blood (not recorded which). CDR3 nucleotides: TGTGCCAGCAGCCAGACTAGCGGGGTAAACGAGCAGTACTTC. Translated: CASSQTSGVNEQYF.